The rows below give T cell receptor beta chains drawn from one sample of a study of tumor-infiltrating lymphocytes in primary liver carcinoma. TCRdb recomputed calls from the multiplex PCR reads with MiXCR, one row per CDR3 protein. Among 150,000 to 200,000 distinct CDR3 sequences listed, roughly 60% were seen once. Sequencing used peripheral blood. These receptors came from a man aged 35 to 55 with primary liver carcinoma and hepatitis B virus infection. CDR3s include the opening cysteine and the closing phenylalanine or tryptophan.

j_gene: TRBJ2-7; v_gene: TRBV6-2/TRBV6-3; CDR3aa: CASSIQGASYEQYF
j_gene: TRBJ2-3; v_gene: TRBV6-2/TRBV6-3; CDR3aa: CASRKKAPDTQYF
j_gene: TRBJ2-5; v_gene: TRBV29-1; CDR3aa: CSVGSQGVETQYF
j_gene: TRBJ1-4; v_gene: TRBV6-1; CDR3aa: CASSTQGTGGSEKLFF
j_gene: TRBJ1-1; v_gene: TRBV5-1; CDR3aa: CASSLEPGGDTEAFF
j_gene: TRBJ2-5; v_gene: TRBV11-2; CDR3aa: CTSSLGNRGPGETQYF
j_gene: TRBJ2-2; v_gene: TRBV11-2; CDR3aa: CASSLDPRTSGSYTGELFF
j_gene: TRBJ2-7; v_gene: TRBV4-1; CDR3aa: CASSLGTSGSYEQYF
j_gene: TRBJ2-1; v_gene: TRBV7-8; CDR3aa: CASSPEPGLTSVSSYNEQFF
j_gene: TRBJ1-2; v_gene: TRBV5-4; CDR3aa: CASSLGRVNGYTF
j_gene: TRBJ1-6; v_gene: TRBV5-5; CDR3aa: CASSLGQGHSPLHF
j_gene: TRBJ1-4; v_gene: TRBV28; CDR3aa: CASSFGPGFTTNEKLFF
j_gene: TRBJ2-6; v_gene: TRBV6-1; CDR3aa: CASRSFSLSGANVLTF
j_gene: TRBJ2-5; v_gene: TRBV10-2; CDR3aa: CASRPWTRVGETQYF
j_gene: TRBJ2-7; v_gene: TRBV4-1; CDR3aa: CASSQDAAGGESEQYF
j_gene: TRBJ2-1; v_gene: TRBV7-9; CDR3aa: CASSLGAGRYNEQFF
j_gene: TRBJ2-7; v_gene: TRBV29-1; CDR3aa: CSVEAGGSGGSYEQYF
j_gene: TRBJ2-7; v_gene: TRBV29-1; CDR3aa: CSVGTEPGYEQYF
j_gene: TRBJ1-2; v_gene: TRBV29-1; CDR3aa: CSAIGRGLDVYTF
j_gene: TRBJ1-6; v_gene: TRBV7-9; CDR3aa: CASTQDSNSPLHF
j_gene: TRBJ1-2; v_gene: TRBV5-6; CDR3aa: CASSPTPGTGRGPHYGYTF
j_gene: TRBJ2-7; v_gene: TRBV5-1; CDR3aa: CASSLSRDTLYEQYF
j_gene: TRBJ2-7; v_gene: TRBV11-2; CDR3aa: CASSFLRGQQYF
j_gene: TRBJ2-7; v_gene: TRBV4-2; CDR3aa: CASSQAGDLTLFSF
j_gene: TRBJ2-6; v_gene: TRBV21-1; CDR3aa: CASTLTGTGANVLTF
j_gene: TRBJ2-7; v_gene: TRBV6-5; CDR3aa: CASKSLGGNSYEQCF
j_gene: TRBJ1-2; v_gene: TRBV30; CDR3aa: CAWVRTAVGLAGKNYGYTF
j_gene: TRBJ2-6; v_gene: TRBV4-1; CDR3aa: CASSQAEGVTGANVLTF
j_gene: TRBJ2-7; v_gene: TRBV6-5; CDR3aa: CASSYVGQTYDQYF
j_gene: TRBJ2-1; v_gene: TRBV7-9; CDR3aa: CASTTGQDNEQFF
j_gene: TRBJ2-1; v_gene: TRBV5-4; CDR3aa: CASSPGTSGLYNEQLF
j_gene: TRBJ2-1; v_gene: TRBV7-8; CDR3aa: CASSPPETSRNEQFF
j_gene: TRBJ1-1; v_gene: TRBV28; CDR3aa: CASSVVLGNTEAFF
j_gene: TRBJ2-3; v_gene: TRBV11-2; CDR3aa: CAGSLPQTDRQYF
j_gene: TRBJ1-1; v_gene: TRBV12-3/TRBV12-4; CDR3aa: CASSRATTEAFF
j_gene: TRBJ1-4; v_gene: TRBV6-6; CDR3aa: CASRPDRNEKLFF
j_gene: TRBJ2-6; v_gene: TRBV30; CDR3aa: CAWSVGTGSWANVLTF
j_gene: TRBJ2-3; v_gene: TRBV14; CDR3aa: CASSDYRGPDTQYF
j_gene: TRBJ1-1; v_gene: TRBV6-5; CDR3aa: CACSYAGNTEAFF
j_gene: TRBJ2-7; v_gene: TRBV14; CDR3aa: CASSQDGPPAGGHEQYF
j_gene: TRBJ1-1; v_gene: TRBV4-2; CDR3aa: CASSRPKEGPEAFF
j_gene: TRBJ2-1; v_gene: TRBV6-2/TRBV6-3; CDR3aa: CASSRVTGGGNEQFF